The 18 T cell receptor beta chains below come from one sample, sequenced in a study of blood T cells in healthy people across ages. A second about 7 to 11 cycle PCR used barcoded and J-beta primers. TCRdb called the 5' RACE reads again in MiXCR, with one record for every CDR3 protein. The data hold more than 1.4 million distinct CDR3 sequences, with roughly 40% observed a single time. Sequenced sample: blood. Receptor source: a woman aged 18 to 35 in good health.

The chain has TRBV6-5 and TRBJ2-3; no firm D call. V lost 5 bases and J lost 7, with 13 bases in between. There are 13 residues in the CDR3. The germline V gene encodes CDR1 MNHEY and CDR2 SVGAGI. CDR3 DNA sequence: TGTGCCAGCAGTCCCCCAAGTCTAAATACGCAGTATTTT. It translates to CASSPPSLNTQYF.

This clonotype has a handful of counts. CDR3 sequence reads: CSADTSATGETEAFF. CDR3 in DNA: TGCAGTGCCGATACCAGTGCGACAGGGGAGACTGAAGCTTTCTTT. This chain links TRBV20-1 with TRBJ1-1; 8 nucleotides align to TRBD1. Germline V gene data show CDR1 as DFQATT and CDR2 as SNEGSKA (reference sequence). Losses at the gene ends were 6 bases for V and 5 bases for J; bases not matched to a gene: 14. The CDR3 is 15 residues long.

This clonotype turned up a few times. V gene TRBV20-1 combines with J gene TRBJ2-3; perhaps TRBD2 as D (5 bases). V was cut by 3 bases and J by 0 bases, with 13 bases left in between. The germline CDR1 and CDR2 sequences are DFQATT and SNEGSKA (reference sequence). This CDR3 region has 15 residues. The CDR3 loop is CSASRPTTSTDTQYF. The CDR3 DNA reads TGCAGTGCTAGTCGGCCGACTACTAGCACAGATACGCAGTATTTT.

This clonotype was counted a few times. The rearrangement links TRBV20-1 to TRBJ2-7; 8 bases are shared with TRBD2. The J segment lost 2 bases and the V segment lost 3 bases, leaving 3 bases of the junction unmatched. Germline V gives CDR1 DFQATT, CDR2 SNEGSKA (reference sequence). CDR3 length equals 13 residues. The CDR3 region has the DNA TGCAGTGCTAGTAGCGGGGAGACCTACGAGCAGTACTTC. Translation gives CSASSGETYEQYF.

This clonotype came up a few times. The rearrangement links TRBV6-4 to TRBJ2-1; the match to TRBD2 covers 10 bases. CDR1 and CDR2 (germline): MRHNA, SNTAGT. CDR3 size: 16 residues. The V segment lost 2 bases and the J segment 4 bases; nucleotides outside the gene matches: 5. CDR3 sequence reads: CASSDLSSGSYNEQFF. The CDR3 DNA sequence: TGTGCCAGCAGTGACCTTTCTAGCGGGAGTTACAATGAGCAGTTCTTC.

This clonotype was observed a handful of times. The rearrangement links TRBV27 to TRBJ2-7; D is undetermined. The ends were cut back, 5 bases at V and 4 bases at J, with 15 bases in the middle. CDR3 size: 14 residues. The germline gives CDR1 MNHEY, CDR2 SMNVEV (reference sequence). Here the CDR3 DNA reads TGTGCCAGCAGTCGCGGAACAGTCGGTTACGAGCAGTACTTC. It yields the protein CASSRGTVGYEQYF.

The sample holds a few counts of this clonotype. V usage is TRBV20-1 and J usage is TRBJ2-1; D is possibly TRBD2 (5 bases). V was trimmed by 0 bases and J by 7 bases, leaving 13 bases between them. Germline-derived CDR1 and CDR2 are DFQATT and SNEGSKA (reference sequence). CDR3 length: 14 amino acids. The CDR3, as DNA: TGCAGTGCTAGAGACTCTAGGACTGGGAATGAGCAGTTCTTC. The encoded protein is CSARDSRTGNEQFF.

The sample holds a few counts of this clonotype. This chain links TRBV18 with TRBJ1-2, with D maybe TRBD1 (6 bases). Germline loops: CDR1 KGHSH, CDR2 LQKENI. V lost 1 base and J lost 6, with 12 bases in between. The CDR3 has 14 amino acids. In DNA form, the CDR3 reads TGTGCCAGCTCACCACGCGGGACAACGGATGGCTACACCTTC. It specifies CASSPRGTTDGYTF. Drawing the rest from reference TRBV18 and TRBJ1-2, the complete variable domain is NAGVMQNPRHLVRRRGQEARLRCSPMKGHSHVYWYRQLPEEGLKFMVYLQKENIIDESGMPKERFSAEFPKEGPSILRIQQVVRGDSAAYFCASSPRGTTDGYTFGSGTRLTVV.

The chain couples TRBV29-1 to TRBJ2-2, with 8 positions matching TRBD1. The ends lost 0 bases at V and 6 bases at J; junction bases unmatched: 6. Germline V lookup: CDR1 SQVTM, CDR2 ANQGSEA. This CDR3 spans 15 amino acids. The CDR3 spells CSVEDQGDRSGELFF. DNA for the CDR3: TGCAGCGTTGAAGATCAGGGGGACAGGTCCGGGGAGCTGTTTTTT.

About this clonotype: One end of the junction is discordant with germline, which a read error may explain. J is TRBJ2-1 and V is TRBV3-1; 10 bases agree with TRBD2. The CDR3 length is 16 residues. Germline CDR1 and CDR2: LGHDT and YNNKEL (reference sequence). The CDR3 protein is CASSQRTSGSYSEQFF. DNA for the CDR3: TGTGCCAGCAGCCAGAGGACTAGCGGTTCCTACAGTGAGCAGTTCTTC.

This rearrangement joins TRBV7-2 to TRBJ2-5; 8 nucleotides match TRBD2. CDR3 length: 15 residues. Germline CDR1 is SGHTA and CDR2 is FQGNSA. Unmatched junction bases numbered 4, after V lost 3 bases and J lost 1 base. The CDR3 loop is CASSLLTSVQETQYF. In DNA, the CDR3 is TGTGCCAGCAGCTTGTTGACTAGCGTCCAAGAGACCCAGTACTTC. The full variable domain, in which reference TRBV7-2 and TRBJ2-5 provide the parts outside the CDR3, is GAGVSQSPSNKVTEKGKDVELRCDPISGHTALYWYRQSLGQGLEFLIYFQGNSAPDKSGLPSDRFSAERTGGSVSTLTIQRTQQEDSAVYLCASSLLTSVQETQYFGPGTRLLVL.

The CDR3 spells CASSLWARGGPSYEQYF. The CDR3 nucleotides are TGTGCCAGCAGTTTATGGGCTCGCGGGGGCCCCTCCTACGAGCAGTACTTC. V and J are TRBV12-3 or TRBV12-4 and TRBJ2-7, with a possible D match to TRBD2 (7 bases). This CDR3 spans 17 amino acids. The V end was cut by 2 bases, the J end by 0 bases, with 17 bases between.

The V gene is TRBV25-1, the J gene TRBJ1-2; TRBD1 might be the D (6 bases). From germline, CDR1 is MGHDK and CDR2 SYGVNS. The CDR3 has 14 residues. V lost 3 bases and J lost 5, with 13 bases in between. The CDR3, as DNA: TGTGCCAGCAGTGATTCCGACAGGCCGTATGGCTACACCTTC. Protein: CASSDSDRPYGYTF.

V is TRBV7-6 and J is TRBJ2-2, with a weak D call TRBD1 (6 bases). Trimming left V 5 bases short and J 1 base short, with 11 bases between. Germline assignment: CDR1 SGHVS and CDR2 FNYEAQ. The CDR3 runs 15 residues. CDR3 in DNA: TGTGCCAGCAGCCTGGGGGCTGAGAACACCGGGGAGCTGTTTTTT. Translated: CASSLGAENTGELFF.

This clonotype occurred a few times. DNA of the CDR3: TGTGCCAGCGGCCAGGGAAACGGCTACACCTTC. This sequence encodes CASGQGNGYTF. This sequence joins TRBV6-1 and TRBJ1-2; TRBD1 is a possible D gene (5 bases). The CDR3 spans 11 residues. CDR1 and CDR2 (germline): MNHNS, SASEGT. Between the trimmed V and J ends, which lost 8 bases and 8 bases, there was a span of 12 bases.

V usage is TRBV5-1 and J usage is TRBJ2-7; 10 bases agree with TRBD2. Germline assignment: CDR1 SGHRS and CDR2 YFSETQ. The CDR3 consists of 17 residues. The V gene end was trimmed by 3 bases and the J gene end by 4 bases; junction bases not matched to a gene: 13. This CDR3 is CASSSDDSGRSWYEQYF. CDR3 bases: TGCGCCAGCAGCTCTGACGATAGCGGGAGGAGTTGGTACGAGCAGTACTTC.

V gene TRBV10-3 combines with J gene TRBJ2-5, with D hard to call. With the DNA end fitting TRBJ2-7 better, the J assignment may be wrong. Germline CDR1 ENHRY, CDR2 SYGVKD. The CDR3 has 17 residues. CDR3 protein: CAISETNAGASSYEQYF. In nucleotides, the CDR3 is TGTGCCATCAGTGAGACAAACGCTGGCGCTTCCTCCTACGAGCAGTACTTC.

The V call is TRBV28, the J call TRBJ2-1, with a possible D match to TRBD2 (6 bases). Germline loops: CDR1 MDHEN, CDR2 SYDVKM. This CDR3 has 16 residues. The V end lost 1 base, the J end lost 5 bases, and 15 bases lay between the germline ends. The CDR3, as DNA: TGTGCCAGCAGTTTATTTCGGGGGTTTATGGACAATGAGCAGTTCTTC. It is translated as CASSLFRGFMDNEQFF.